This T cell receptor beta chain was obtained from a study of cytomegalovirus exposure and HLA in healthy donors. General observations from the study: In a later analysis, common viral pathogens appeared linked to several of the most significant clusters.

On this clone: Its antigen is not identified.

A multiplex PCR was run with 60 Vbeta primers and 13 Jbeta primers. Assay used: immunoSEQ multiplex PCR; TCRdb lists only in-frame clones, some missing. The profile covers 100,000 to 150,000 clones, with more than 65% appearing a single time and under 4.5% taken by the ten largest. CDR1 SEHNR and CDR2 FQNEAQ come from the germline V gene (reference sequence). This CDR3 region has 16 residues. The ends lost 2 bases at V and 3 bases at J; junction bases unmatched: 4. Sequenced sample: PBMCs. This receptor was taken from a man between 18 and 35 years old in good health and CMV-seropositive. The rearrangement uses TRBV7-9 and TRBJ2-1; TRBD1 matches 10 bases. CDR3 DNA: TGTGCCAGCAGCTTATCGGGACAGGGGCTCTACAATGAGCAGTTCTTC. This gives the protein CASSLSGQGLYNEQFF.